This T cell receptor (beta chain) was retrieved from a study of blood T cells in healthy people across ages. The sample holds one count of this clonotype. Antigen: not known. Overall study results and limits: Higher diversity and more naive CD4+ cells were features of long-lived donors, compared to aged donors.

The authors ran a second PCR of 7 to 11 cycles using a sample-barcoded 5' primer and a J-beta primer mix. TCRdb analysed the 5' RACE reads with MiXCR anew, one entry per CDR3 protein. Of approximately 1.5 million distinct CDR3 sequences listed, about 31% are singletons. The sequence came from a woman in her twenties or thirties in good health. The sample was blood.

The CDR3 sequence: CASSSILWGAEAFF. The CDR3 coding sequence is TGTGCCAGCAGTTCGATTCTCTGGGGGGCTGAAGCTTTCTTT. This rearrangement joins TRBV12-3 or TRBV12-4 to TRBJ1-1; TRBD1 is a possible D gene (5 bases). CDR3 length: 14 residues. Trimming stripped 4 bases from V and 6 bases from J, with 15 bases between.